This T cell receptor beta chain stems from a study of shared clonotypes between healthy human individuals. The study, taken as a whole, reports: Larger richness was generally estimated for naive than memory subsets. Read depth was anticipated to influence clonotype sharing among donors.

Remarks on this clone: Its target is not known.

Here immunoSEQ multiplex PCR was the method, and the copy in TCRdb shows in-frame clones only, minus some. The repertoire holds approximately 2.1 million clones, with over 90% as singletons. The ends were cut back, 4 bases at V and 8 bases at J, with 9 bases in the middle. Germline-derived CDR1 and CDR2 are SQVTM and ANQGSEA. The CDR3 length is 11 residues. Sequenced sample: naive CD4+ T cells from PBMCs. Sample subset: CD45RA+ positively selected. The origin of this receptor is a man aged 18-30 years in good health. Some clones in this sample may be carry-over from other donors' samples. The gene calls are TRBV29-1 and TRBJ2-1; tentative D call: TRBD1 (6 bases). The CDR3 DNA follows: TGCAGCGTTGGACAGGCGGATGAGCAGTTCTTC. Protein sequence: CSVGQADEQFF.